The clone carrying this TCR beta chain was detected once. Some clones are missing from TCRdb's copy, which holds only in-frame ones; the method was immunoSEQ multiplex PCR. The sample yields roughly 110,000 clones, 75% to 85% seen once. This entry is derived from a study of blood T cell repertoires in COVID-19. Study-wide context: T cells, B-cell-depleted T cells, or PBMCs provided the cDNA or gDNA that served as material.

Deletions cut 0 bases from V and 6 bases from J, with 9 bases between. The CDR3 runs to 13 residues. Germline V lookup: CDR1 SGHRS, CDR2 YFSETQ. The chain couples TRBV5-1 to TRBJ1-2; D is undetermined. The specimen sequenced was peripheral blood. This sequence originates from a man between 65 and 85 years old with acute or convalescent COVID-19. The CDR3 DNA is TGCGCCAGCAGCTTGGCGAGAGTGGATGGCTACACCTTC. Its protein is CASSLARVDGYTF.